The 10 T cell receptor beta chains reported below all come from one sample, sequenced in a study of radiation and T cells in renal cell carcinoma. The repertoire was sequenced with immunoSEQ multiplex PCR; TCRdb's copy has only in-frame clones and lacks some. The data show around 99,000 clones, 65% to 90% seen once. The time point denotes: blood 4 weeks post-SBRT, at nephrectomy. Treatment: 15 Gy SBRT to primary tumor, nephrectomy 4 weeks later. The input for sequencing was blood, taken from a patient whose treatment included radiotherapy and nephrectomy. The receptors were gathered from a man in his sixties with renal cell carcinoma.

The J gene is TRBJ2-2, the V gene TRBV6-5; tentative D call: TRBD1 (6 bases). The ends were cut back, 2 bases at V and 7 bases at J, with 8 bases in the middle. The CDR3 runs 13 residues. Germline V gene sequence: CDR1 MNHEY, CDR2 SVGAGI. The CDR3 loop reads CASSYTGYGELFF. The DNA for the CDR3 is TGTGCCAGCAGTTACACAGGGTACGGGGAGCTGTTTTTT.

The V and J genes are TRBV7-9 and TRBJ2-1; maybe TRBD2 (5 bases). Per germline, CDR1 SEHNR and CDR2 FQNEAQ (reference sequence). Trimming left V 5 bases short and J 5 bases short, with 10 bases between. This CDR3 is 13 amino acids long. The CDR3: CASSPGINNEQFF. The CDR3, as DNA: TGTGCCAGCAGCCCGGGGATCAACAATGAGCAGTTCTTC.

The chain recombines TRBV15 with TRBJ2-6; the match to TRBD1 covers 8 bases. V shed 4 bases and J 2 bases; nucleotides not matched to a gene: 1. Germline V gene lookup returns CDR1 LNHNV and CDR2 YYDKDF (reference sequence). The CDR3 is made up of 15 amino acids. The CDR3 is CATSKDRAGANVLTF. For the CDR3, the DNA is TGTGCCACCAGCAAGGACAGGGCTGGGGCCAACGTCCTGACTTTC.

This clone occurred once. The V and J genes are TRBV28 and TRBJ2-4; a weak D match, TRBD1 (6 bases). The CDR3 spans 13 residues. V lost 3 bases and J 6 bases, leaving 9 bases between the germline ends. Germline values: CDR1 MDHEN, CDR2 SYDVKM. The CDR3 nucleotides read TGTGCCAGCAGTTTCCCGGACAGAAACATTCAGTACTTC. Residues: CASSFPDRNIQYF.

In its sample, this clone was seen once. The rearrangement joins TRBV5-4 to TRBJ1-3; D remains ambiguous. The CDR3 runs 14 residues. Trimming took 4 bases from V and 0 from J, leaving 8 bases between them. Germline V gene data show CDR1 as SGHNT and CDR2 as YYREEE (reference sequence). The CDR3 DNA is TGTGCCAGCAGCCTTCGTGGCTCTGGAAACACCATATATTTT. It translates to CASSLRGSGNTIYF.

The DNA of the CDR3 is TGCGCCAGCACCGATGGGAAGAACAGGGGATTCTCCACAGATACGCAGTATTTT. Its protein is CASTDGKNRGFSTDTQYF. This sequence joins TRBV10-1 and TRBJ2-3; 7 nucleotides match TRBD1. Germline CDR1 reads WNHNN; CDR2 reads SYGVQD (reference sequence). This CDR3 region has 18 residues. V lost 7 bases, J lost 2 bases, and 18 bases stayed unmatched.

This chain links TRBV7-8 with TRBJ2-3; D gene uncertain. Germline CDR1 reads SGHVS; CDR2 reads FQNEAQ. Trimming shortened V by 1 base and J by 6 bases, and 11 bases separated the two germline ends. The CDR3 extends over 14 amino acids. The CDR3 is CASSLGRSEDTQYF. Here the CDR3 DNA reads TGTGCCAGCAGCTTAGGGCGATCGGAGGATACGCAGTATTTT.

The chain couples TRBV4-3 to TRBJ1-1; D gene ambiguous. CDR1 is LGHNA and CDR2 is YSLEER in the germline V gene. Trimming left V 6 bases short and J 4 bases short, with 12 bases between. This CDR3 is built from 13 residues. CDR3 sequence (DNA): TGCGCCAGCAGTCCCTCCGGTGGCACTGAAGCTTTCTTT. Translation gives CASSPSGGTEAFF.

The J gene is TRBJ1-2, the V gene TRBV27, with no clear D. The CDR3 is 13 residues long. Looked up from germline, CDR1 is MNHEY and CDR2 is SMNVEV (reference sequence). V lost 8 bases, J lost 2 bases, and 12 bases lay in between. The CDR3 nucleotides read TGTGCCAGCGCTACGAGGAGAAACTATGGCTACACCTTC. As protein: CASATRRNYGYTF.

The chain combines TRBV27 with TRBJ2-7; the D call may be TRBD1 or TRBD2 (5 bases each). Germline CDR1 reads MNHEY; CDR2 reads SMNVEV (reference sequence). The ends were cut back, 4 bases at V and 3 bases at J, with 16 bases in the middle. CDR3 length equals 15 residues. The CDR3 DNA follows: TGTGCCAGCAGTTCGCCGCCGGGACGGAACTACGAGCAGTACTTC. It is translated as CASSSPPGRNYEQYF.